The clone carrying this T cell receptor beta chain was seen more than once but under ten times. Its antigen is unknown. The germline gives CDR1 LGHNA, CDR2 YSLEER. Trimming removed 6 bases from V and 6 bases from J; junction bases left unmatched: 5. CDR3 size: 13 residues. MiXCR, applied by TCRdb to the 5' RACE reads, yields one record per CDR3 protein. Among nearly 70,000 distinct CDR3 sequences listed, just over 6.5% were seen once. The data were obtained in a study of T cells after yellow fever vaccination. Whole-study findings and limits: The bulk population could contribute abundant contaminating clonotypes to FACS-sorted repertoires. A faster peak, day 5 versus 15, was reached by the weaker secondary response.

The V call is TRBV4-3, the J call TRBJ2-7; 10 nucleotides align to TRBD2. This sequence was found in a man aged 18 to 30 who received the YFV17D yellow fever vaccine. The sequencing used CD8+ T cells sorted from PBMCs, collected roughly 45 days after the first yellow fever vaccination. The chain's CDR3 is CASSVAGGTEQYF. For the CDR3, the DNA is TGCGCCAGCAGTGTAGCGGGGGGTACCGAGCAGTACTTC.